This T cell receptor (beta chain) derives from a study of blood T cell repertoires in COVID-19. Looking at the study overall: There were acute and convalescent COVID-19 samples, and they came from the United States, Italy and Spain. In each case, the material was cDNA or gDNA derived from T cells, B-cell-depleted T cells, or PBMCs.

Repertoires were generated with immunoSEQ multiplex PCR, while TCRdb's copy carries only in-frame clones and drops some. Among around 70,000 clones listed, approximately 89% were seen once. The sample taken for sequencing was peripheral blood. The sequence was collected from a human donor in a cohort sampled during active COVID-19.

CDR3 residues: CSVDRNRVLLINTEAFF. CDR3 nucleotide sequence: TGCAGCGTTGACAGGAACAGGGTGCTTTTGATAAACACTGAAGCTTTCTTT. The J gene is TRBJ1-1, the V gene TRBV29-1, with D possibly matching TRBD1 (6 bases). With 3 bases removed from V and 2 bases from J, the gap between germline ends came to 22 bases. This CDR3 is built from 17 residues. CDR1 is SQVTM, CDR2 ANQGSEA, per germline.